A single sample is the source of the 13 T cell receptor beta chains below, sequenced in a study of immune cell composition in non-small cell lung cancer. TCRdb's copy holds only in-frame clones and misses some; the assay was immunoSEQ multiplex PCR. Among around 1,500 clones listed, more than 65% were seen once. These same records also appear under a second study, on CD4 T cells in lung cancer.

Sequencing was done on a sample of lung tumor tissue. The receptors stem from a human donor with non-small cell lung cancer.

The J gene is TRBJ2-3, the V gene TRBV10-3, with 8 nucleotides matching TRBD2. Germline assignment: CDR1 ENHRY and CDR2 SYGVKD. The length of the CDR3 is 13 residues. The V segment lost 5 bases and the J segment 6 bases; nucleotides outside the gene matches: 4. DNA for the CDR3: TGTGCCATCAGTAGCGGGGGTGGGGATACGCAGTATTTT. As protein: CAISSGGGDTQYF.

CDR3 sequence reads: CASSEVGHQYRGDYGYTF. CDR3 nucleotide sequence: TGTGCCAGCAGTGAAGTAGGGCACCAATACAGGGGTGACTATGGCTACACCTTC. The chain carries TRBV2 and TRBJ1-2, with TRBD1 matching 7 bases. Trimming cost V 1 base and J 3 bases; bases outside gene matches: 14. The CDR3 totals 18 residues. Looked up from germline, CDR1 is SNHLY and CDR2 is FYNNEI.

The V gene is TRBV5-1, the J gene TRBJ1-2, with no clear D. Per germline, CDR1 SGHRS and CDR2 YFSETQ. Trimming stripped 0 bases from V and 2 bases from J, with 11 bases between. The CDR3 is 15 residues long. This CDR3 reads CASSLVPGSNYGYTF. The CDR3 DNA is TGCGCCAGCAGCTTGGTGCCGGGGTCGAACTATGGCTACACCTTC.

The CDR3 nucleotides read TGTGCCAGCAGCAAAGTTAGATCCTACGAGCAGTACTTC. As protein: CASSKVRSYEQYF. J is TRBJ2-7 and V is TRBV21-1; the D call in the table, TRBD2, was not verified against the DNA. TRBV21-1 is noted as a pseudogene. This CDR3 is built from 13 residues.

The chain links TRBV5-6 to TRBJ2-1; the D is unclear. This CDR3 spans 11 amino acids. Germline V gene data show CDR1 as SGHDT and CDR2 as YYEEEE. V was clipped by 3 bases and J by 8 bases, with 6 bases between them. This CDR3 is CASSSVDEQFF. The CDR3 DNA is TGTGCCAGCAGCTCTGTTGATGAGCAGTTCTTC.

The rearrangement uses TRBV18 and TRBJ1-2, with a possible D match to TRBD1 (5 bases). The CDR3 totals 15 residues. CDR1 is KGHSH, CDR2 LQKENI, per germline. V was clipped by 2 bases and J by 7 bases, with 17 bases between them. Here the CDR3 reads CASSPRSGRAGGYTF. The CDR3 bases are TGTGCCAGCTCACCAAGATCGGGCAGGGCCGGTGGCTACACCTTC.

This sequence joins TRBV7-2 and TRBJ1-2, with 8 nucleotides matching TRBD1. The CDR3 is made up of 18 amino acids. The junction had 13 bases not matched to a gene; V was cut back by 0 bases and J by 4 bases. In germline, CDR1 is SGHTA, CDR2 FQGNSA. The CDR3 nucleotides read TGTGCCAGCAGCTTAGCCCCATTAATGTCAGGGGGCGTCTATGGCTACACCTTC. Residues: CASSLAPLMSGGVYGYTF.

This clone has only a few counts. The chain joins TRBV5-5 to TRBJ1-2, with TRBD1 matching over 9 bases. V was clipped by 1 base and J by 5 bases; unmatched bases: 6. Per germline, CDR1 SGHKS and CDR2 YYEKEE (reference sequence). The CDR3 contains 15 residues. CDR3 protein: CASSLSQGARYGYTF. CDR3 bases: TGTGCCAGCAGCTTGTCACAGGGGGCGCGATATGGCTACACCTTC. The whole variable domain, filled in from reference TRBV5-5 and TRBJ1-2, reads DAGVTQSPTHLIKTRGQQVTLRCSPISGHKSVSWYQQVLGQGPQFIFQYYEKEERGRGNFPDRFSARQFPNYSSELNVNALLLGDSALYLCASSLSQGARYGYTFGSGTRLTVV.

The genes are TRBV5-1 and TRBJ2-6; D is uncertain. Looked up from germline, CDR1 is SGHRS and CDR2 is YFSETQ. CDR3 length: 16 residues. With 0 bases removed from V and 2 bases from J, the gap between germline ends came to 9 bases. The CDR3 nucleotides are TGCGCCAGCAGCTTGGAACCTGCGACTGGGGCCAACGTCCTGACTTTC. It translates to CASSLEPATGANVLTF. Looking up the rest from reference TRBV5-1 and TRBJ2-6 gives the full variable domain: KAGVTQTPRYLIKTRGQQVTLSCSPISGHRSVSWYQQTPGQGLQFLFEYFSETQRNKGNFPGRFSGRQFSNSRSEMNVSTLELGDSALYLCASSLEPATGANVLTFGAGSRLTVL.

The J gene is TRBJ2-5, the V gene TRBV28; 8 bases match TRBD1. The V and J ends lost 3 bases and 3 bases, in that order; junction bases with no gene match: 6. Germline CDR1 MDHEN, CDR2 SYDVKM. There are 15 residues in the CDR3. The CDR3 reads CASSLGTGLEETQYF. The DNA of the CDR3 is TGTGCCAGCAGTTTGGGGACAGGCCTTGAAGAGACCCAGTACTTC.

The sample holds one count of this clone. This sequence joins TRBV28 and TRBJ2-3; 12 bases match TRBD2. Unmatched junction bases numbered 6, after V lost 5 bases and J lost 6 bases. This CDR3 has 15 amino acids. Germline V gene lookup returns CDR1 MDHEN and CDR2 SYDVKM. The CDR3 is CASSPGTSGRDTQYF. The CDR3 nucleotides read TGTGCCAGCAGTCCAGGGACTAGCGGGCGCGATACGCAGTATTTT. The whole variable domain, filled in from reference TRBV28 and TRBJ2-3, reads DVKVTQSSRYLVKRTGEKVFLECVQDMDHENMFWYRQDPGLGLRLIYFSYDVKMKEKGDIPEGYSVSREKKERFSLILESASTNQTSMYLCASSPGTSGRDTQYFGPGTRLTVL.

V gene TRBV28 combines with J gene TRBJ2-1; TRBD2 matches at 12 bases. This CDR3 has 16 residues. The germline V gene has CDR1 MDHEN and CDR2 SYDVKM. After removal of 6 bases from V and 6 bases from J, the junction contained 9 bases not matched to a gene. CDR3 nucleotides: TGTGCCAGCAGGGGTGGAACTAGCGGGGGGCCCAATGAGCAGTTCTTC. Protein sequence: CASRGGTSGGPNEQFF.

The CDR3 reads CASSSRGTVYYGYTF. For the CDR3, the DNA is TGTGCCAGCAGCTCAAGGGGGACAGTTTACTATGGCTACACCTTC. The chain couples TRBV2 to TRBJ1-2, with 7 bases fitting TRBD1. The J segment lost 3 bases and the V segment lost 6 bases, leaving 10 bases of the junction unmatched. The CDR3 has 15 amino acids. Germline-derived CDR1 and CDR2 are SNHLY and FYNNEI.